The 2 T cell receptor beta chains below all came from one sample that was sequenced in a study of blood T cells in healthy people across ages (dated by TCRdb to between 2014 and 2016). The library was obtained by 5' RACE. Sequencer: Illumina HiSeq 2500. A second 7 to 11 cycle PCR used a sample-barcoded 5' primer and a J-beta primer mix. The public reads were reanalyzed by TCRdb: fastp trimming at Q25, MiXCR alignment, in-frame beta chains only. A single entry per CDR3 protein holds the most common genes and DNA from its merged rows. This sample comprises about 970,000 distinct CDR3 sequences, 45% to 60% of them detected only once. Together, the top ten hold over 20% of the sample. Material: blood. These TCRs come from a woman in her sixties in good health.

About this clonotype itself: The junction differs from germline at one of its ends, possibly a read error. The V and J genes are TRBV7-2 and TRBJ2-5; TRBD1 might be the D (5 bases). Germline V gives CDR1 SGHTA, CDR2 FQGNSA. This CDR3 comprises 14 residues. This CDR3 is CASSLGLSEDTQYF. CDR3 nucleotide sequence: TGTGCCAGCAGCTTGGGGCTATCAGAAGATACCCAGTACTTC. Full variable domain (outside the CDR3, taken from reference TRBV7-2 and TRBJ2-5): GAGVSQSPSNKVTEKGKDVELRCDPISGHTALYWYRQSLGQGLEFLIYFQGNSAPDKSGLPSDRFSAERTGGSVSTLTIQRTQQEDSAVYLCASSLGLSEDTQYFGPGTRLLVL.

This chain links TRBV7-9 with TRBJ2-5; possibly TRBD2 for D (5 bases). The CDR3 length is 15 residues. V was pared by 0 bases and J by 11 bases, with 19 bases between. The germline V gene has CDR1 SEHNR and CDR2 FQNEAQ (reference sequence). The CDR3 DNA sequence: TGTGCCAGCAGCTTAGCGTCGGGGAGCGGTCTGGGGCAGTACTTC. Residues: CASSLASGSGLGQYF.